This TCR beta chain comes out of a study of human T cells and chemical hapten exposure. Whole-study results and caveats: Expanded TCRs produced significantly more large CDR3 similarity clusters than controls did. No change in TCRs above 1 in 1000 frequency was produced by DPC sensitization.

Noted time point: pre-sensitization, week 0. This sample's treatment: therapeutic diphenylcyclopropenone sensitization with weekly scalp DPC. Total RNA came from unfractionated whole blood. Original methodology: Samples ranged from roughly 23,224 to 700,000 TCRs, with a median of 95,638. TCRdb reanalysed the RACE reads using MiXCR and keeps one entry per CDR3 protein. TCRdb, rather than the study authors, made the V and J calls. The repertoire holds tens of thousands of distinct CDR3 sequences, with 10% to 11% as singletons. To note about this clonotype: Its antigen is undetermined.

The source of this sequence is a woman between 45 and 65 years old with alopecia areata. Some clones in this sample may be carry-over from other donors' samples. The sequenced sample was whole blood, obtained in connection with sensitization to the hapten diphenylcyclopropenone (DPC).

This CDR3 is CASSPARSPGELFF. The CDR3 bases are TGTGCCAGCAGCCCAGCTAGAAGTCCCGGGGAGCTGTTTTTT. The chain carries TRBV11-3 and TRBJ2-2; D gene ambiguous. CDR1 SGHNT and CDR2 YENEEA come from the germline V gene. The CDR3 has 14 residues. V shed 5 bases and J shed 6 bases, with 13 bases lying between them.